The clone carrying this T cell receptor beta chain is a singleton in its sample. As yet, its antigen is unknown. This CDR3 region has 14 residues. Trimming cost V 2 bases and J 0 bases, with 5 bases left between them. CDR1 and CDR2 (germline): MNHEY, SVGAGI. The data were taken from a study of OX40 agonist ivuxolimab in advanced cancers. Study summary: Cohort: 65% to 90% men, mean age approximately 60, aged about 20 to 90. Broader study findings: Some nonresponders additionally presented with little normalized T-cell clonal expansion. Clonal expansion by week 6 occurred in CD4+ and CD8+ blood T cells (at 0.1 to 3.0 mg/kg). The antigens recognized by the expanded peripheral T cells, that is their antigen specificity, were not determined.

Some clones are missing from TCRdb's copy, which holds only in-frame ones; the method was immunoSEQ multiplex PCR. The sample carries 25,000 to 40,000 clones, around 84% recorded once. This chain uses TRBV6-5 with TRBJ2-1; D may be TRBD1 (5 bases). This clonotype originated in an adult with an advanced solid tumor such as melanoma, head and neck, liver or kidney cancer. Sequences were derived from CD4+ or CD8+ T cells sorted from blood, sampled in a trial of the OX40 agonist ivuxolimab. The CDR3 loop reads CASSYDSSYNEQFF. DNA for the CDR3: TGTGCCAGCAGTTACGACAGCTCCTACAATGAGCAGTTCTTC.